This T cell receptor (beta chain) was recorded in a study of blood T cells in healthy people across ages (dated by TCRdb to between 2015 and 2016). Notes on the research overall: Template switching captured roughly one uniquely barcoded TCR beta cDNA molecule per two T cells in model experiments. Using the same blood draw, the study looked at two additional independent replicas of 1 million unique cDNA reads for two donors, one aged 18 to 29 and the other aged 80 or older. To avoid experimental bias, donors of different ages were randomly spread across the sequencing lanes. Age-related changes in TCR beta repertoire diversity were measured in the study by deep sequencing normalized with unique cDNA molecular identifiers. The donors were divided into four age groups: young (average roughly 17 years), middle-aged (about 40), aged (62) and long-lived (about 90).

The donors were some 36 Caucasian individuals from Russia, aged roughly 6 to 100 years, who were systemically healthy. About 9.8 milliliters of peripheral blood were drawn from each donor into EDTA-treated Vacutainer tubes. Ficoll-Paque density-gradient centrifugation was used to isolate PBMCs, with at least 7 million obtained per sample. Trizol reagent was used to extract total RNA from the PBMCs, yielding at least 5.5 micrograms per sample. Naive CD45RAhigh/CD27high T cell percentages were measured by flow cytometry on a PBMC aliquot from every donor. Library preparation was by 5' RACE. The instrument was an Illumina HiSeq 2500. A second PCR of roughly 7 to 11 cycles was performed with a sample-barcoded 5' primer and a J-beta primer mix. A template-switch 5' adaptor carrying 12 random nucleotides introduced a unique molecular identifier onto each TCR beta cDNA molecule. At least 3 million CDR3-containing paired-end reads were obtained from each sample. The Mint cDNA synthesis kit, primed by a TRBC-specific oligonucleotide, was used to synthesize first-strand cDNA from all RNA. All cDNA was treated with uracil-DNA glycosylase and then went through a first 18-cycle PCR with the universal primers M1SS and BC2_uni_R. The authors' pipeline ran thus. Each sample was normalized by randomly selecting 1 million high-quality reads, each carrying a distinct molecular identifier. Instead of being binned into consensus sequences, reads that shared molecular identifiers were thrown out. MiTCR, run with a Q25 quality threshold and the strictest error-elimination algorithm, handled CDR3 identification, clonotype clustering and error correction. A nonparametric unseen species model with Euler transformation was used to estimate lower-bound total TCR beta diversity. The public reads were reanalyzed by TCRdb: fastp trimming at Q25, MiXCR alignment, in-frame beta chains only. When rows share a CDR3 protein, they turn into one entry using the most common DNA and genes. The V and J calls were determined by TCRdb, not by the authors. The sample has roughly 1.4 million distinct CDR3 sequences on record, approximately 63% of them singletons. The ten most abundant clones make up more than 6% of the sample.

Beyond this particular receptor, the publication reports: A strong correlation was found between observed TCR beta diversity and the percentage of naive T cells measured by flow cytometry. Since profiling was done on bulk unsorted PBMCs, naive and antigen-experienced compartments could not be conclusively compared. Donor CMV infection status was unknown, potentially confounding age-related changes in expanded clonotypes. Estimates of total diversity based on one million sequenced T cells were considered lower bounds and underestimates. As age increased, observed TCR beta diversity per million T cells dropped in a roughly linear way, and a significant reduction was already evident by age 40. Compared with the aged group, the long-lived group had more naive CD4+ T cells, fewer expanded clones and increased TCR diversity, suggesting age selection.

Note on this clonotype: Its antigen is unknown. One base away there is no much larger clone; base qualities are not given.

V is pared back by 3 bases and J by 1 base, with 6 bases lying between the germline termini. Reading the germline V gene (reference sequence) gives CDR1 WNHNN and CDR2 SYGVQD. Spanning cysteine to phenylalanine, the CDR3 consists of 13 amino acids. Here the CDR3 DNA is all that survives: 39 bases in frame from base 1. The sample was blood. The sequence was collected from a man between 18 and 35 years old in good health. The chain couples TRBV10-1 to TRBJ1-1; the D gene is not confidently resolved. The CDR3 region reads CASSDHRNTEAFF. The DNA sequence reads TGCGCCAGCAGTGATCACAGGAACACTGAAGCTTTCTTT.